The clone carrying this TCR beta chain was recorded many times. The data belong to a study of T cells in Graves' hyperthyroidism and ophthalmopathy. RNA transcripts were the template for amplifying TCR beta CDR3 regions. In the first-round RT-PCR of the TCR CDR3, the HTBI primer set was used. MiXCR was run by TCRdb on the multiplex PCR reads, yielding one entry per CDR3 protein. The sample includes 540,000 or so distinct CDR3 sequences, approximately 44% seen only once; the top ten take roughly 19%. Looked up from germline, CDR1 is SGDLS and CDR2 is YYNGEE. Trimming cost V 4 bases and J 11 bases, with 9 bases left between them. CDR3 length: 11 amino acids.

Sequenced: peripheral blood or thyroid tissue (not recorded which). V and J are TRBV9 and TRBJ1-4; D is unclear. The sequence was obtained from an adult woman with Graves' disease, either hyperthyroidism or ophthalmopathy (not recorded which). The CDR3 here is CASSFQQKLFF. CDR3 DNA sequence: TGTGCCAGCAGCTTCCAGCAGAAACTGTTTTTT.